This record looks at one T cell receptor (beta chain) sequence and its context. Its specific antigen is unknown. It has no much larger one-base neighbor in the sample; base qualities were not kept. The data were taken from a study of response to subunit inactivated influenza vaccine (dated by TCRdb to about 2018). As for the study more broadly: To follow how T cells responded to a trivalent subunit inactivated influenza vaccine, the researchers relied on deep quantitative profiling of the T cell receptor repertoire.

The method behind the library was RT-PCR. The listed sequencing device is Illumina HiSeq 2500. TCRdb's own reprocessing of the public reads used fastp at Q25 and MiXCR and kept productive beta chains. Rows are unified per CDR3 protein, each entry keeping the most common DNA and genes. In all, the sample holds about 570,000 distinct CDR3 sequences, and about an eighth of those were seen once. The leading ten clones occupy about 9.4% of the sample. At the junction V is shortened by 5 bases and J by 7 bases, with 14 bases in between. From the germline V gene, CDR1 is MDHEN and CDR2 is SYDVKM. Counted from cysteine to phenylalanine, this CDR3 has 14 amino acids. Solely the CDR3 DNA is kept, with 42 bases framed from the first base. Here is what the overall study found, with its caveats: The authors proposed that each seasonal influenza vaccination may bring in only a limited number of new T cells.

The receptor comes from a man aged 45 to 65 who received an inactivated influenza vaccine. Donor details come from another sample of the same person, matched by shared clones. Here the chain combines TRBV28 and TRBJ1-4; the D gene is possibly TRBD1, with 6 bases matching. The specimen comprised PBMCs from blood, sampled on the day of vaccination. The CDR3 reads CASSAPGEGEKLFF. The bases read TGTGCCAGCAGTGCACCAGGGGAGGGTGAAAAACTGTTTTTT.